This T cell receptor beta chain came from a study of blood T cell repertoires in COVID-19. Across the whole study: COVID-19 samples collected from the United States, Italy and Spain covered acute and convalescent phases. In each case, the material was cDNA or gDNA derived from T cells, B-cell-depleted T cells, or PBMCs.

Looked up from germline, CDR1 is KGHSH and CDR2 is LQKENI. Trimming took 5 bases from V and 4 from J; bases not matched to a gene: 3. This CDR3 has 14 residues. Data came from immunoSEQ multiplex PCR; TCRdb stores just in-frame clones and leaves some out. There are over 200,000 clones in the sample; approximately 88% occur only once, and around 6.5% lies in the top ten. The J gene is TRBJ1-5, the V gene TRBV18; 9 nucleotides match TRBD1. The source of this sequence is a man in his fifties or sixties who had recovered from COVID-19. Specimen: peripheral blood. The DNA for the CDR3 is TGTGCCAGCTCATTGGGACAGGGTAATCAGCCCCAGCATTTT. Translated, it gives CASSLGQGNQPQHF.